This T cell receptor beta chain was sequenced during a study of blood T cells in healthy people across ages. Study-wide points: There were more naive CD4+ cells and higher diversity in long-lived donors than in aged donors.

Between the trimmed V and J ends, which lost 4 bases and 5 bases, there was a span of 16 bases. The CDR3 runs 14 residues. Germline CDR1 and CDR2: SGHRS and YFSETQ. The individuals who served as donors were healthy Caucasians living in Russia, aged roughly 6 to 95. Together with a sample-barcoded 5' primer, a J-beta primer mix was included in a second PCR lasting roughly 6 to 12 cycles. TCRdb reprocessed the 5' RACE reads with MiXCR, giving one entry per CDR3 protein. Found here are hundreds of thousands of distinct CDR3 sequences, about 62% of them singletons; the top ten hold around 30%. Comments on this clonotype: Its antigen is not identified.

The chain uses TRBV5-1 and TRBJ2-7; possibly TRBD1 for D (5 bases). This TCR came from a man under 40 in good health. Sequencing used blood. The CDR3 loop is CASSNQGGLHEQYF. In DNA, the CDR3 is TGCGCCAGCAGCAACCAGGGTGGATTACACGAGCAGTACTTC.